Detailed here is one T cell receptor (beta chain). This sample stems from a study of blood T cell repertoires in COVID-19. About the research overall: Sites across the United States, Italy and Spain contributed samples from acute and convalescent COVID-19. T cells, B-cell-depleted T cells, or PBMCs provided the cDNA or gDNA that served as material.

Looked up from germline, CDR1 is MNHEY and CDR2 is SMNVEV (reference sequence). The CDR3 totals 17 residues. The junction had 13 bases not matched to a gene; V was cut back by 6 bases and J by 5 bases. The Seattle site enrolled patients during active infection and followed them longitudinally. Source study methods: Nucleated cell number was recorded as an estimate derived from reference gene primer amplification. Only in-frame clones appear in the TCRdb table, and some are missing; sequencing was by immunoSEQ multiplex PCR. D and trimming were read from the DNA, whereas the V and J calls and clone size are those reported in that table. The sample contains 200,000 to 250,000 clones, roughly 90% of which appear only once.

J is TRBJ1-6 and V is TRBV27, with 7 bases aligning to TRBD1. Sequencing input: peripheral blood. The sequence derives from a man in his sixties with COVID-19, enrolled during active disease. The CDR3 here is CASRPTGSDLDNSPLHF. The CDR3 DNA follows: TGTGCCAGCAGGCCGACAGGGTCCGACCTAGATAATTCACCCCTCCACTTT.